This entry features one TCR beta chain sequence. This CDR3 has 10 residues. V lost 6 bases and J 5 bases, leaving 4 bases between the germline ends. CDR1 is MDHEN and CDR2 is SYDVKM in the germline V gene. Method: immunoSEQ multiplex PCR; TCRdb's copy keeps in-frame clones and lacks some. The table has about 330,000 clones, around 87% seen once. These data originate in a study of blood T cell repertoires in COVID-19. Across the whole study: The United States, Italy and Spain were the sources of the acute and convalescent COVID-19 samples. T cells, B-cell-depleted T cells, or PBMCs provided the cDNA or gDNA that served as material.

Participants' own reports of clinical history determined their cohort assignment. Recovery among Cohort 3 donors was established by two negative PCRs, clearance, or symptom resolution. The rearrangement joins TRBV28 to TRBJ1-2; D is uncertain. Sequences were obtained from PBMCs or T cells enriched from blood (not recorded which). The sequence derives from a woman aged 25 to 39 who had recovered from COVID-19. CDR3 sequence reads: CASRRYGYTF. CDR3 bases: TGTGCCAGCAGACGGTATGGCTACACCTTC.